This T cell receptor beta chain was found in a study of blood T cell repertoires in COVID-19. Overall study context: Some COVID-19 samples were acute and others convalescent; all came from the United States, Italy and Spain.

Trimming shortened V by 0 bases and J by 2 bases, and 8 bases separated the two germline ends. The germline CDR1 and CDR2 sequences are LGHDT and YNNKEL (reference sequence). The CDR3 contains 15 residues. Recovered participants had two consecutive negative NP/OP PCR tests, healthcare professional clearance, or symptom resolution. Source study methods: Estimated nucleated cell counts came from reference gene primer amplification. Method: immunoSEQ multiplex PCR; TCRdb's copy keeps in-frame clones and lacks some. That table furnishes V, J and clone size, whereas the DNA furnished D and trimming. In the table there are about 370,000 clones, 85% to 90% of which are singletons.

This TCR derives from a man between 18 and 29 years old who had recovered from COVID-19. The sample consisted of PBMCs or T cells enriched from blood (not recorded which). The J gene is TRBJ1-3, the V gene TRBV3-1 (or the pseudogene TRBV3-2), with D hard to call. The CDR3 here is CASSQERLPGNTIYF. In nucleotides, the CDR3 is TGTGCCAGCAGCCAAGAGCGACTACCTGGAAACACCATATATTTT.